One sample yielded the 3 T cell receptor beta chains listed below, sequenced in a study of blood T cell repertoires in COVID-19. Clones were read by immunoSEQ multiplex PCR, and TCRdb kept only the in-frame ones, dropping some. The sample shows over 95,000 clones, approximately 88% of them seen only once. Source material: peripheral blood. The receptors originated from a woman between 35 and 50 years old with acute or convalescent COVID-19.

The genes are TRBV5-4 and TRBJ1-1, with D unclear. This CDR3 contains 13 residues. V was trimmed by 4 bases and J by 0 bases, leaving 7 bases between them. Germline V gene sequence: CDR1 SGHNT, CDR2 YYREEE (reference sequence). CDR3 nucleotide sequence: TGTGCCAGCAGCGTTGAGATGAACACTGAAGCTTTCTTT. This translates into CASSVEMNTEAFF.

This clone showed up just a few times. This sequence joins TRBV9 and TRBJ2-1, with 8 bases identical to TRBD2. Germline CDR1 reads SGDLS; CDR2 reads YYNGEE. J was trimmed by 5 bases and V by 3 bases; bases with no gene match: 7. The CDR3 is 15 residues long. The CDR3: CASSALGGGHNEQFF. In nucleotides, the CDR3 is TGTGCCAGCAGCGCCCTTGGCGGGGGGCACAATGAGCAGTTCTTC.

This clone was found a few times. The chain is built from TRBV6-2 or TRBV6-3 and TRBJ1-1; D is unresolved. Germline-derived CDR1 and CDR2 are MNHEY and SVGEGT. The CDR3 consists of 13 residues. V lost 5 bases and J lost 6, with 13 bases in between. Written as DNA, the CDR3 is TGTGCCAGCAGTGATTCGGTTCCCGCTGAAGCTTTCTTT. Protein product: CASSDSVPAEAFF.